What follows is one TCR beta chain and its context. As yet, its antigen is unknown. PCR amplification relied on 60 Vbeta primers (plus 13 Jbeta primers). This table comes from immunoSEQ multiplex PCR, and its TCRdb copy is limited to in-frame clones, with some not included. The repertoire holds just under 80,000 clones, with approximately 78% as singletons. The data were obtained in a study of cytomegalovirus exposure and HLA in healthy donors. Study summary: Among about 179 million T cells, an earlier analysis found about 100 million unique TCR beta sequences.

Study-level results: In an earlier analysis, most TCR beta V segments were productive about 90% or about 30% of the time.

This CDR3 comprises 13 residues. Looked up from germline, CDR1 is SEHNR and CDR2 is FQNEAQ (reference sequence). V dropped 11 bases and J dropped 4 bases, with 12 bases sitting between them. Sequencing was done on a sample of PBMCs. This receptor was taken from a man between 35 and 55 years old in good health and CMV-seronegative. This chain uses TRBV7-9 with TRBJ2-6; D uncertain. The CDR3 sequence: CAGWAGGANVLTF. CDR3 coding DNA: TGTGCCGGATGGGCTGGCGGGGCCAACGTCCTGACTTTC. The full variable domain, completed using reference TRBV7-9 and TRBJ2-6, is DTGVSQNPRHKITKRGQNVTFRCDPISEHNRLYWYRQTLGQGPEFLTYFQNEAQLEKSRLLSDRFSAERPKGSFSTLEIQRTEQGDSAMYLCAGWAGGANVLTFGAGSRLTVL.